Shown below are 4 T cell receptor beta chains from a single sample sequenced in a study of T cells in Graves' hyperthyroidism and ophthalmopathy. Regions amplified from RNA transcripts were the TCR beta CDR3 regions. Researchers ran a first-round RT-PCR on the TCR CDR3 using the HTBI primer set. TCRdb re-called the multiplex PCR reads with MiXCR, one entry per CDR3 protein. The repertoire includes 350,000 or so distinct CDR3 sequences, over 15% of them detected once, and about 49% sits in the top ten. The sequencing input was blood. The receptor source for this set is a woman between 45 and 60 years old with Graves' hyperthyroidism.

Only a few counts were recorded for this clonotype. The CDR3 spells CASSYHLGQSSYNSPLHF. In DNA, the CDR3 is TGTGCCAGCAGCTACCATCTAGGACAGAGCTCCTATAATTCACCCCTCCACTTT. This rearrangement joins TRBV28 to TRBJ1-6; tentatively, D is TRBD1 (6 bases). This CDR3 spans 18 amino acids. Germline loops: CDR1 MDHEN, CDR2 SYDVKM. Trimming shortened V by 6 bases and J by 0 bases, and 18 bases separated the two germline ends.

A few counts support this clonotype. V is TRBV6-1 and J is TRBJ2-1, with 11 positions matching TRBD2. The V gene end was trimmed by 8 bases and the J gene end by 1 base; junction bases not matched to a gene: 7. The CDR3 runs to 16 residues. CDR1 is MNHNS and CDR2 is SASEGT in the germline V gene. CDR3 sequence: CASRLAGGTSYNEQFF. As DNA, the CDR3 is TGTGCCAGCCGGTTAGCGGGGGGGACGTCCTACAATGAGCAGTTCTTC.

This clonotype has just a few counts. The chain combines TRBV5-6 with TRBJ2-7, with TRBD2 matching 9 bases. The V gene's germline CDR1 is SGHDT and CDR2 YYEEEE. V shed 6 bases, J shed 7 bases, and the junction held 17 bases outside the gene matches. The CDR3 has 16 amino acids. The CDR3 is CASTSHPGLASWEQYF. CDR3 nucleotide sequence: TGTGCCAGCACCTCACATCCGGGACTAGCCAGTTGGGAGCAGTACTTC.

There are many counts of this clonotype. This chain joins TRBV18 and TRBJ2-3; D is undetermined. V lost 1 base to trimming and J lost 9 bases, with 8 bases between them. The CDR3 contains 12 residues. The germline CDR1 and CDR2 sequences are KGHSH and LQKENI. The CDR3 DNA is TGTGCCAGCTCACCACAAACTGGGACGCAGTATTTT. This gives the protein CASSPQTGTQYF. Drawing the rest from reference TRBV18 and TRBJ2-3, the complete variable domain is NAGVMQNPRHLVRRRGQEARLRCSPMKGHSHVYWYRQLPEEGLKFMVYLQKENIIDESGMPKERFSAEFPKEGPSILRIQQVVRGDSAAYFCASSPQTGTQYFGPGTRLTVL.